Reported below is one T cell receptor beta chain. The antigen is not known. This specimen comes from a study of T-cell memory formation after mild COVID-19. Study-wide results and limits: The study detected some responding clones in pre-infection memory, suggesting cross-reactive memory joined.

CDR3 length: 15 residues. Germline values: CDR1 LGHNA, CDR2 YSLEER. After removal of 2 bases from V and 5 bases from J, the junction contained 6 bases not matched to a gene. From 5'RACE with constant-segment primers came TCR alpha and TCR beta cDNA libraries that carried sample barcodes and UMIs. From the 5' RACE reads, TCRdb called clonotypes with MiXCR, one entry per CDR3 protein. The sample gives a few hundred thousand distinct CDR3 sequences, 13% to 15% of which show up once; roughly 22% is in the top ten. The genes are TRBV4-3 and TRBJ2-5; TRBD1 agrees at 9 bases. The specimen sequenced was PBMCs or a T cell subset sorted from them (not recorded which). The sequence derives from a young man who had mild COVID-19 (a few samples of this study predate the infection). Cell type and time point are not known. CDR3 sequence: CASSQSGQGRETQYF. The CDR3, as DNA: TGCGCCAGCAGCCAATCCGGACAGGGGAGGGAGACCCAGTACTTC.